This TCR beta chain is from a study of cytomegalovirus exposure and HLA in healthy donors. Germline V CDR1 and CDR2: SGHRS, YFSETQ. This CDR3 has 15 amino acids. V lost 4 bases and J 0 bases, leaving 14 bases between the germline ends. PCR used 60 Vbeta primers and 13 Jbeta primers. Method: immunoSEQ multiplex PCR; TCRdb's copy keeps in-frame clones and lacks some. The data show around 180,000 clones, about three quarters seen once. Overall study findings and caveats: Among TCR sequences, most were rare, though some public TCRs appeared in many donors. Altogether, 150 to 200 TCR beta chains were recorded as cytomegalovirus-associated. TRBV6-2, TRBV6-3 and some other V segments were unresolvable in 87-base-pair reads.

For this clone: Its antigen is unknown.

This TCR was sampled from a girl between 10 and 17 years old in good health and CMV-seronegative. Sequencing was done on a sample of PBMCs. The chain is built from TRBV5-1 and TRBJ2-7, with D possibly matching TRBD1 (5 bases). The CDR3 protein is CASSPDTLSSYEQYF. CDR3 DNA sequence: TGCGCCAGCAGCCCGGACACCCTGAGCTCCTACGAGCAGTACTTC.